This TCR beta chain appears in the sequencing data of a study of blood T cell repertoires in COVID-19. For the study at large: Samples taken during acute and convalescent COVID-19 were collected in the United States, Italy and Spain. The cDNA or gDNA used as material had been derived from T cells, B-cell-depleted T cells, or PBMCs.

Authors' processing steps: Amplifying reference gene primers gave estimates of nucleated cell counts. Some clones are missing from TCRdb's copy, which holds only in-frame ones; the method was immunoSEQ multiplex PCR. Clonal size and the V and J genes are those of that table, whereas D and trimming came from the DNA. Among tens of thousands of clones listed, roughly nine tenths were seen once. Germline CDR1 SGDLS, CDR2 YYNGEE. V was cut by 2 bases and J by 4 bases, with 10 bases left in between. There are 13 residues in the CDR3. Recruited during active infection, patients (from Seattle) were subsequently followed longitudinally. This clone turned up a few times.

The chain has TRBV9 and TRBJ2-7; tentative D call: TRBD1 (5 bases). Sequenced material: peripheral blood. This receptor was taken from a man aged 40-55 years with COVID-19, enrolled during active disease. The CDR3 here is CASSVTDRYEQYF. CDR3 DNA: TGTGCCAGCAGCGTTACAGACAGATACGAGCAGTACTTC.